Listed below are T cell receptor beta chains from one sample, sequenced in a study of cytomegalovirus exposure and HLA in healthy donors. Some clones are missing from TCRdb's copy, which holds only in-frame ones; the method was immunoSEQ multiplex PCR. Among under 200,000 clones listed, about four fifths were seen once. Material: PBMCs. The receptors derive from a woman aged 18 to 35 in good health and CMV-seronegative. CDR3s include the opening cysteine and the closing phenylalanine or tryptophan. A D gene is named only where the DNA matches it firmly. Part of the rows lack a size; the others show once, few, many or a class for expanded clones.

v_call: TRBV14
d_call: TRBD2
clone_size: NA
cdr3_length: 14
j_call: TRBJ2-3
cdr3_aa: CASSQLAGVSTQYF
cdr3_nt: TGTGCCAGCAGCCAACTAGCGGGAGTTAGTACGCAGTATTTT

v_call: TRBV4-1
d_call: NA
clone_size: few
cdr3_length: 15
j_call: TRBJ1-1
cdr3_aa: CASSQEVQGHAEAFF
cdr3_nt: TGCGCCAGCAGCCAAGAGGTTCAGGGACATGCTGAAGCTTTCTTT

v_call: TRBV6-1
d_call: NA
clone_size: NA
cdr3_length: 15
j_call: TRBJ1-1
cdr3_aa: CASNPHTEENTEAFF
cdr3_nt: TGTGCCAGCAACCCCCACACTGAGGAAAACACTGAAGCTTTCTTT

v_call: TRBV7-2
d_call: NA
clone_size: NA
cdr3_length: 15
j_call: TRBJ2-3
cdr3_aa: CASSLGAGLEGTQYF
cdr3_nt: TGTGCCAGCAGCTTAGGTGCGGGCCTCGAGGGTACGCAGTATTTT

v_call: TRBV5-1
d_call: NA
clone_size: NA
cdr3_length: 19
j_call: TRBJ2-6
cdr3_aa: CASSLELQSVLGGANVLTF
cdr3_nt: TGCGCCAGCAGCTTGGAGTTGCAGTCGGTCCTAGGTGGGGCCAACGTCCTGACTTTC

v_call: TRBV19
d_call: TRBD1
clone_size: NA
cdr3_length: 14
j_call: TRBJ1-1
cdr3_aa: CASGQGGFYTEAFF
cdr3_nt: TGTGCCAGCGGACAGGGTGGATTCTACACTGAAGCTTTCTTT

v_call: TRBV18
d_call: TRBD2
clone_size: NA
cdr3_length: 15
j_call: TRBJ2-5
cdr3_aa: CASSPRLRESETQYF
cdr3_nt: TGTGCCAGCTCACCCCGATTGCGGGAGTCAGAGACCCAGTACTTC

v_call: TRBV7-9
d_call: TRBD2
clone_size: NA
cdr3_length: 16
j_call: TRBJ2-1
cdr3_aa: CSSSLVETSGIYEQFF
cdr3_nt: TGTTCCAGCAGCTTAGTCGAGACTAGCGGGATTTATGAGCAGTTCTTC

v_call: TRBV9
d_call: NA
clone_size: NA
cdr3_length: 15
j_call: TRBJ2-1
cdr3_aa: CASSPRDSPYNEQFF
cdr3_nt: TGTGCCAGCAGCCCACGGGACTCCCCATACAATGAGCAGTTCTTC

v_call: TRBV29-1
d_call: TRBD2
clone_size: NA
cdr3_length: 12
j_call: TRBJ2-1
cdr3_aa: CSGTSGYNEQFF
cdr3_nt: TGCAGCGGGACTAGCGGATACAATGAGCAGTTCTTC

v_call: TRBV19
d_call: TRBD2
clone_size: NA
cdr3_length: 15
j_call: TRBJ2-2
cdr3_aa: CASSTSGSGTGELFF
cdr3_nt: TGTGCCAGTAGTACTAGCGGGAGTGGCACCGGGGAGCTGTTTTTT

v_call: TRBV7-2
d_call: NA
clone_size: NA
cdr3_length: 13
j_call: TRBJ2-4
cdr3_aa: CASSRRREHIQYF
cdr3_nt: TGTGCCAGCAGCCGGAGGCGGGAACACATTCAGTACTTC

v_call: TRBV7-9
d_call: TRBD2
clone_size: NA
cdr3_length: 16
j_call: TRBJ2-1
cdr3_aa: CASSARGGSSYNEQFF
cdr3_nt: TGTGCCAGCAGCGCCCGGGGGGGAAGCTCCTACAATGAGCAGTTCTTC

v_call: TRBV5-6
d_call: NA
clone_size: few
cdr3_length: 15
j_call: TRBJ2-3
cdr3_aa: CASSLLGQNTDTQYF
cdr3_nt: TGTGCCAGCAGCTTATTAGGACAGAACACAGATACGCAGTATTTT

v_call: TRBV28
d_call: NA
clone_size: NA
cdr3_length: 14
j_call: TRBJ2-7
cdr3_aa: CASSSDPQDYEQYF
cdr3_nt: TGTGCCAGCAGTTCTGATCCCCAGGACTACGAGCAGTACTTC

v_call: TRBV5-6
d_call: NA
clone_size: NA
cdr3_length: 14
j_call: TRBJ2-3
cdr3_aa: CASSPGTLPDTQYF
cdr3_nt: TGTGCCAGCAGCCCGGGGACTCTCCCAGATACGCAGTATTTT

v_call: TRBV28
d_call: NA
clone_size: NA
cdr3_length: 16
j_call: TRBJ1-6
cdr3_aa: CASIAQGSSYNSPLHF
cdr3_nt: TGTGCCAGCATAGCTCAGGGGAGCTCCTATAATTCACCCCTCCACTTT

v_call: TRBV4-3
d_call: TRBD1
clone_size: NA
cdr3_length: 15
j_call: TRBJ1-1
cdr3_aa: CASSQAAGGRTEAFF
cdr3_nt: TGCGCCAGCAGCCAAGCGGCAGGGGGCCGGACTGAAGCTTTCTTT

v_call: TRBV10-3
d_call: NA
clone_size: NA
cdr3_length: 14
j_call: TRBJ1-6
cdr3_aa: CAISGVETNSPLHF
cdr3_nt: TGTGCCATCAGTGGTGTAGAAACTAATTCACCCCTCCACTTT

v_call: TRBV19
d_call: NA
clone_size: NA
cdr3_length: 16
j_call: TRBJ2-1
cdr3_aa: CASSHQGSNSYNEQFF
cdr3_nt: TGTGCCAGTAGCCACCAGGGGTCAAACTCCTACAATGAGCAGTTCTTC

v_call: TRBV4-3
d_call: NA
clone_size: few
cdr3_length: 17
j_call: TRBJ2-1
cdr3_aa: CASSPRGGGDSYNEQFF
cdr3_nt: TGCGCCAGCAGCCCTAGGGGAGGGGGAGATTCCTACAATGAGCAGTTCTTC

v_call: TRBV9
d_call: TRBD1
clone_size: NA
cdr3_length: 14
j_call: TRBJ2-1
cdr3_aa: CASSVGQGYNEQFF
cdr3_nt: TGTGCCAGCAGCGTAGGACAGGGGTACAATGAGCAGTTCTTC

v_call: TRBV30
d_call: TRBD1
clone_size: few
cdr3_length: 15
j_call: TRBJ1-1
cdr3_aa: CAWVRPDRVNTEAFF
cdr3_nt: TGTGCCTGGGTTCGCCCGGACAGGGTGAACACTGAAGCTTTCTTT

v_call: TRBV4-1
d_call: TRBD1
clone_size: few
cdr3_length: 17
j_call: TRBJ2-2
cdr3_aa: CASSKSPGQGNTGELFF
cdr3_nt: TGCGCCAGCAGCAAGAGCCCGGGACAGGGGAACACCGGGGAGCTGTTTTTT

v_call: TRBV7-2
d_call: NA
clone_size: NA
cdr3_length: 15
j_call: TRBJ2-5
cdr3_aa: CASSLRTSKQETQYF
cdr3_nt: TGTGCCAGCAGCTTACGAACTAGCAAACAAGAGACCCAGTACTTC

v_call: TRBV7-9
d_call: NA
clone_size: NA
cdr3_length: 14
j_call: TRBJ2-4
cdr3_aa: CASSSRELLDIQYF
cdr3_nt: TGTGCCAGCAGCTCCCGGGAGTTGCTGGACATTCAGTACTTC

v_call: TRBV18
d_call: NA
clone_size: NA
cdr3_length: 16
j_call: TRBJ1-1
cdr3_aa: CASTPQGLKMNTEAFF
cdr3_nt: TGTGCCAGCACTCCCCAGGGATTAAAGATGAACACTGAAGCTTTCTTT

v_call: TRBV7-2
d_call: TRBD1
clone_size: NA
cdr3_length: 15
j_call: TRBJ2-1
cdr3_aa: CASSLVPGGNNEQFF
cdr3_nt: TGTGCCAGCAGCTTAGTCCCAGGGGGCAACAATGAGCAGTTCTTC

v_call: TRBV7-9
d_call: TRBD1
clone_size: NA
cdr3_length: 15
j_call: TRBJ2-7
cdr3_aa: CSSSLGGTGAYEQYF
cdr3_nt: TGTTCCAGCAGCTTAGGCGGGACAGGGGCTTACGAGCAGTACTTC

v_call: TRBV29-1
d_call: NA
clone_size: NA
cdr3_length: 15
j_call: TRBJ2-2
cdr3_aa: CSVGPRTANTGELFF
cdr3_nt: TGCAGCGTTGGCCCCCGGACAGCGAACACCGGGGAGCTGTTTTTT

v_call: TRBV6-5
d_call: NA
clone_size: NA
cdr3_length: 12
j_call: TRBJ1-2
cdr3_aa: CASRRGIYGYTF
cdr3_nt: TGTGCCAGCAGGAGGGGGATCTATGGCTACACCTTC

v_call: TRBV7-2
d_call: TRBD1
clone_size: NA
cdr3_length: 15
j_call: TRBJ1-1
cdr3_aa: CASSLFYGDRGEAFF
cdr3_nt: TGTGCCAGCAGCTTATTCTATGGGGACAGGGGTGAAGCTTTCTTT

v_call: TRBV28
d_call: TRBD1
clone_size: NA
cdr3_length: 16
j_call: TRBJ2-5
cdr3_aa: CASRTGTEFLQETQYF
cdr3_nt: TGTGCCAGCAGGACCGGGACAGAATTTTTACAAGAGACCCAGTACTTC

v_call: TRBV7-6
d_call: NA
clone_size: NA
cdr3_length: 12
j_call: TRBJ2-5
cdr3_aa: CASSFYAETQYF
cdr3_nt: TGTGCCAGCAGCTTCTACGCAGAGACCCAGTACTTC

v_call: TRBV28
d_call: NA
clone_size: NA
cdr3_length: 12
j_call: TRBJ2-5
cdr3_aa: CASQQGQETQYF
cdr3_nt: TGTGCCAGCCAGCAGGGCCAAGAGACCCAGTACTTC

v_call: TRBV28
d_call: NA
clone_size: NA
cdr3_length: 14
j_call: TRBJ1-2
cdr3_aa: CASRPGGGIYGYTF
cdr3_nt: TGTGCCAGCAGACCTGGGGGGGGGATCTATGGCTACACCTTC

v_call: TRBV7-2
d_call: TRBD2
clone_size: NA
cdr3_length: 17
j_call: TRBJ2-3
cdr3_aa: CASSLGVTSGGTDTQYF
cdr3_nt: TGTGCCAGCAGCTTAGGGGTTACTAGCGGGGGCACAGATACGCAGTATTTT

v_call: TRBV12-2
d_call: NA
clone_size: NA
cdr3_length: 15
j_call: TRBJ2-5
cdr3_aa: CASRLEWGSQEAQYF
cdr3_nt: TGTGCAAGTCGCTTAGAGTGGGGCAGTCAAGAGGCCCAGTACTTC

v_call: TRBV5-1
d_call: TRBD1
clone_size: NA
cdr3_length: 15
j_call: TRBJ1-2
cdr3_aa: CASSEQGAANYGYTF
cdr3_nt: TGCGCCAGCAGCGAACAGGGGGCTGCTAACTATGGCTACACCTTC

v_call: TRBV7-8
d_call: TRBD1
clone_size: NA
cdr3_length: 17
j_call: TRBJ1-2
cdr3_aa: CASSRGQGEGTNYGYTF
cdr3_nt: TGTGCCAGCAGCAGGGGACAGGGGGAAGGGACTAACTATGGCTACACCTTC

v_call: TRBV7-8
d_call: TRBD1
clone_size: NA
cdr3_length: 13
j_call: TRBJ1-1
cdr3_aa: CASSLNRGTEAFF
cdr3_nt: TGTGCCAGCAGCTTAAACAGGGGAACTGAAGCTTTCTTT

v_call: TRBV4-3
d_call: NA
clone_size: NA
cdr3_length: 16
j_call: TRBJ2-2
cdr3_aa: CASSQTTETNTGELFF
cdr3_nt: TGCGCCAGCAGCCAAACGACAGAGACGAACACCGGGGAGCTGTTTTTT

v_call: TRBV11-2
d_call: TRBD1
clone_size: NA
cdr3_length: 12
j_call: TRBJ1-1
cdr3_aa: CASSRGQTEAFF
cdr3_nt: TGTGCCAGCAGCCGGGGACAGACTGAAGCTTTCTTT

v_call: TRBV10-1
d_call: TRBD2
clone_size: NA
cdr3_length: 15
j_call: TRBJ2-7
cdr3_aa: CASSVQREESYEQYF
cdr3_nt: TGCGCCAGCAGTGTCCAGCGGGAAGAGTCCTACGAGCAGTACTTC